This TCR beta chain was sequenced for a study of T cell clonality in common variable immunodeficiency. Patients had low serum IgG, IgA and/or IgM and specific antibody deficiency. Of CVID subjects, more than twelve were female and over 25 male, mean age around 36. Produced via immunoSEQ multiplex PCR; TCRdb's table is partial and in-frame only. The table lists about 26,000 clones, with no singletons. This clone was observed at least ten times. Its antigen remains unidentified. The sequence runs out 3 residues before the end of the CDR3; the remainder is reconstructed from the germline J gene. Study outcomes and limitations: Fewer TCRbeta clones were shared among CVID subjects than controls. In common variable immunodeficiency, TCR beta chains reportedly carried fewer deletions and N-nucleotide insertions.

The CDR3 consists of 19 residues. CDR1 and CDR2 from the germline V gene are LNHDA and SQIVND (reference sequence). V was pared by 1 base and J by 0 bases, with 20 bases between. Sequences were obtained from peripheral blood mononuclear cells. V usage is TRBV19 and J usage is TRBJ2-3; TRBD1 is a possible D gene (6 bases). The origin of this receptor is a human donor with common variable immunodeficiency. CDR3 sequence reads: CASSIAQDRERHSTDTQYF. The CDR3 DNA, read in part, is TGTGCCAGTAGTATAGCTCAGGACAGAGAAAGACACAGCACAGATACG.